What follows are 27 T cell receptor beta chains derived from one specimen sequenced in a study of T cell responses to AZD1222 COVID-19 vaccine. Generated by immunoSEQ multiplex PCR, the TCRdb table keeps only in-frame clones and is missing some. Seen here are 95,000 to 150,000 clones, roughly 87% observed once, and the top ten hold around 9.4%. The specimen comprised peripheral blood, sampled on day 0 of AZD1222 vaccination. The receptors were sampled from an adult in good health.

This clone was detected once. The chain carries TRBV4-3 and TRBJ2-7; 9 bases match TRBD2. Germline CDR1 reads LGHNA; CDR2 reads YSLEER. With V trimmed by 0 bases and J by 2 bases, 8 bases remained unmatched. This CDR3 is built from 17 residues. The CDR3, as DNA: TGCGCCAGCAGCCAAGAGGGGGCGGGAGGGCCAACCTACGAGCAGTACTTC. Its protein is CASSQEGAGGPTYEQYF.

This clone was seen once. This rearrangement joins TRBV5-5 to TRBJ2-1; D is possibly TRBD2 (6 bases). The CDR3 consists of 17 residues. V lost 4 bases and J lost 0, with 17 bases in between. Germline loops: CDR1 SGHKS, CDR2 YYEKEE (reference sequence). The DNA for the CDR3 is TGTGCCAGCAGCCTCCTCGGGGGTCCCACCTCCTACAATGAGCAGTTCTTC. Protein: CASSLLGGPTSYNEQFF.

The table lists this clone with a few counts. The chain links TRBV27 to TRBJ2-7; D is ambiguous. V lost 5 bases, J lost 2 bases, and 13 bases lay in between. CDR3 size: 14 residues. CDR1 and CDR2 (germline): MNHEY, SMNVEV (reference sequence). Written as DNA, the CDR3 is TGTGCCAGCAGTCCCCGACTTATCCCCTACGAGCAGTACTTC. Its translation: CASSPRLIPYEQYF.

V is TRBV7-9 and J is TRBJ1-1; D is unresolved. The length of the CDR3 is 12 residues. The V end lost 4 bases, the J end lost 2 bases, and 5 bases lay between the germline ends. Germline CDR1 reads SEHNR; CDR2 reads FQNEAQ (reference sequence). The CDR3 here is CASSSRNTEAFF. CDR3 DNA: TGTGCCAGCAGCTCCCGAAACACTGAAGCTTTCTTT. Looking up the rest from reference TRBV7-9 and TRBJ1-1 gives the full variable domain: DTGVSQNPRHKITKRGQNVTFRCDPISEHNRLYWYRQTLGQGPEFLTYFQNEAQLEKSRLLSDRFSAERPKGSFSTLEIQRTEQGDSAMYLCASSSRNTEAFFGQGTRLTVV.

The V and J genes are TRBV2 and TRBJ2-5; 7 nucleotides align to TRBD2. The CDR3 spans 15 residues. The J segment lost 5 bases and the V segment lost 7 bases, leaving 13 bases of the junction unmatched. CDR1 SNHLY and CDR2 FYNNEI come from the germline V gene. As DNA, the CDR3 is TGTGCCAGCAAGCCCCGGGGAGGGTGGGGGGAGACCCAGTACTTC. Amino acids: CASKPRGGWGETQYF.

In this sample, this clone turned up many times. The gene calls are TRBV30 and TRBJ1-1; D ambiguous. The CDR3 extends over 14 amino acids. Trimming removed 4 bases from V and 3 bases from J, with 15 bases in between. Looked up from germline, CDR1 is GTSNPN and CDR2 is SVGIG (reference sequence). The CDR3 spells CAWMGEGSDTEAFF. The CDR3 DNA sequence: TGTGCCTGGATGGGTGAAGGGAGTGACACTGAAGCTTTCTTT.

In its sample, this clone was seen once. This sequence joins TRBV10-3 and TRBJ2-3; 9 bases agree with TRBD2. The CDR3 is 15 amino acids. The germline CDR1 and CDR2 sequences are ENHRY and SYGVKD. The V gene end was trimmed by 10 bases and the J gene end by 6 bases; junction bases not matched to a gene: 14. The CDR3 DNA follows: TGTGCCACCTCCCGAGGGAGCGGGGGGCGCGATACGCAGTATTTT. It encodes CATSRGSGGRDTQYF.

The chain employs TRBV9 and TRBJ1-5, with D perhaps TRBD1 (6 bases). The germline V and J ends were trimmed by 0 bases and 8 bases, with 24 bases remaining between them. The germline V gene encodes CDR1 SGDLS and CDR2 YYNGEE. This CDR3 comprises 18 residues. For the CDR3, the DNA is TGTGCCAGCAGCGTAGAAAGAGGTCTGGGGGCAGGAGGCAAGCCCCAGCATTTT. Its translation: CASSVERGLGAGGKPQHF.

J is TRBJ1-5 and V is TRBV3-1 (or the pseudogene TRBV3-2); D not resolved. The CDR3 has 15 amino acids. The germline CDR1 and CDR2 sequences are LGHDT and YNNKEL (reference sequence). V lost 0 bases to trimming and J lost 4 bases, with 10 bases between them. CDR3 DNA: TGTGCCAGCAGCCAAGATAGGCGGCTTAATCAGCCCCAGCATTTT. Residues: CASSQDRRLNQPQHF.

This chain uses TRBV3-1 (or the pseudogene TRBV3-2) with TRBJ2-3, with a tentative D call TRBD1 (6 bases). CDR1 is LGHDT and CDR2 is YNNKEL in the germline V gene (reference sequence). V lost 4 bases to trimming and J lost 2 bases, with 16 bases between them. This CDR3 is 16 amino acids long. As DNA, the CDR3 is TGTGCCAGCAGCCCCGCACAGGGTTATTTCACAGATACGCAGTATTTT. It encodes CASSPAQGYFTDTQYF.

The chain joins TRBV7-9 to TRBJ2-1; TRBD2 matches 9 bases. V lost 5 bases and J lost 3; bases outside the gene matches: 8. Germline V gives CDR1 SEHNR, CDR2 FQNEAQ (reference sequence). This CDR3 has 16 amino acids. CDR3 loop: CASSPPGLADYNEQFF. CDR3 nucleotides: TGTGCCAGCAGCCCCCCGGGACTAGCCGACTACAATGAGCAGTTCTTC.

The chain employs TRBV18 and TRBJ2-4; 7 bases agree with TRBD1. Germline assignment: CDR1 KGHSH and CDR2 LQKENI. Germline trimming cut 6 bases from V and 5 bases from J; bases unmatched to any gene: 7. The length of the CDR3 is 14 residues. CDR3 sequence: CASSHRGSENIQYF. The CDR3, as DNA: TGTGCCAGCTCGCACAGGGGTTCGGAAAACATTCAGTACTTC.

V is TRBV7-3 and J is TRBJ1-1; 7 nucleotides agree with TRBD1. J gave up 0 bases and V 3 bases, and 1 base lay outside the gene matches. The germline CDR1 and CDR2 sequences are SGHTA and FQGTGA. This CDR3 is 14 amino acids long. In DNA, the CDR3 is TGTGCCAGCAGCTTGGGACAGATGAACACTGAAGCTTTCTTT. Translation gives CASSLGQMNTEAFF.

This clone came up once. The V and J genes are TRBV19 and TRBJ2-2; unclear D gene. Germline V gene data show CDR1 as LNHDA and CDR2 as SQIVND (reference sequence). With 5 bases removed from V and 1 base from J, the gap between germline ends came to 11 bases. CDR3 length equals 15 residues. Here the CDR3 reads CASSPDLWNTGELFF. The CDR3 DNA reads TGTGCCAGTAGTCCTGACCTGTGGAACACCGGGGAGCTGTTTTTT.

This chain connects TRBV19 to TRBJ2-1; D is uncertain. The length of the CDR3 is 12 residues. From germline, CDR1 is LNHDA and CDR2 SQIVND (reference sequence). V was cut by 1 base and J by 6 bases, with 4 bases left in between. CDR3 protein: CASSIARNEQFF. For the CDR3, the DNA is TGTGCCAGTAGTATAGCCCGCAATGAGCAGTTCTTC.

V gene TRBV6-4 combines with J gene TRBJ2-1; TRBD2 matches 10 bases. The CDR3 has 16 residues. Germline CDR1 MRHNA, CDR2 SNTAGT. V shed 4 bases and J 2 bases; nucleotides not matched to a gene: 5. CDR3 sequence: CASSVTGTSAYNEQFF. The CDR3 coding sequence is TGTGCCAGCAGTGTAACCGGGACTAGCGCCTACAATGAGCAGTTCTTC.

The chain combines TRBV7-9 with TRBJ1-5; D is unclear. The CDR3 consists of 12 residues. V was pared by 5 bases and J by 7 bases, with 9 bases between. Germline CDR1 reads SEHNR; CDR2 reads FQNEAQ (reference sequence). CDR3 in DNA: TGTGCCAGCAGCCCCCAAGGGCAGCCCCAGCATTTT. Protein sequence: CASSPQGQPQHF. Full variable domain (missing parts from reference TRBV7-9 and TRBJ1-5): DTGVSQNPRHKITKRGQNVTFRCDPISEHNRLYWYRQTLGQGPEFLTYFQNEAQLEKSRLLSDRFSAERPKGSFSTLEIQRTEQGDSAMYLCASSPQGQPQHFGDGTRLSIL.

V and J are TRBV2 and TRBJ1-4, with TRBD1 as a possible D gene (6 bases). Germline V gives CDR1 SNHLY, CDR2 FYNNEI. The CDR3 sequence is 16 residues long. Trimming stripped 1 base from V and 5 bases from J, with 14 bases between. The CDR3 loop is CASSEGPNRVNEKLFF. The DNA for the CDR3 is TGTGCCAGCAGTGAAGGGCCAAACAGGGTGAATGAAAAACTGTTTTTT.

This clone was recorded once. This rearrangement joins TRBV9 to TRBJ2-3; D unresolved. This CDR3 spans 14 amino acids. Germline CDR1 reads SGDLS; CDR2 reads YYNGEE. Trimming cost V 0 bases and J 3 bases, with 8 bases left between them. The CDR3 bases are TGTGCCAGCAGCGTAGTTAGTCCAACAGATACGCAGTATTTT. Translating it yields CASSVVSPTDTQYF.

V usage is TRBV29-1 and J usage is TRBJ1-5, with 7 positions matching TRBD1. V was pared by 5 bases and J by 2 bases, with 3 bases of the junction left unmatched. The CDR3 is 13 residues long. Germline V lookup: CDR1 SQVTM, CDR2 ANQGSEA. This CDR3 reads CSVRDSRNQPQHF. CDR3 in DNA: TGCAGCGTTCGGGACAGCCGCAATCAGCCCCAGCATTTT.

J is TRBJ1-1 and V is TRBV6-5; unclear D gene. Trimming cost V 6 bases and J 1 base, with 15 bases left between them. CDR3 length: 15 amino acids. Germline V gene sequence: CDR1 MNHEY, CDR2 SVGAGI. For the CDR3, the DNA is TGTGCCAGCAGCGCAATAGAGACGGCGAACACTGAAGCTTTCTTT. It encodes CASSAIETANTEAFF.

The chain couples TRBV29-1 to TRBJ2-7; maybe TRBD1 (6 bases). CDR3 length equals 12 residues. Per germline, CDR1 SQVTM and CDR2 ANQGSEA. Trimming stripped 4 bases from V and 4 bases from J, with 11 bases between. The CDR3 is CSVGAGTYEQYF. CDR3 in DNA: TGCAGCGTTGGTGCAGGGACATACGAGCAGTACTTC.

This rearrangement joins TRBV10-2 to TRBJ2-3; tentative D call: TRBD2 (6 bases). The CDR3 is 14 residues long. V was cut by 6 bases and J by 6 bases, with 16 bases left in between. The germline V gene has CDR1 WSHSY and CDR2 SAAADI. The CDR3 spells CASSVLTSVDTQYF. In DNA form, the CDR3 reads TGCGCCAGCAGCGTTCTGACTAGTGTGGATACGCAGTATTTT.

There are a few counts of this clone. This chain links TRBV6-5 with TRBJ1-1; 11 nucleotides line up with TRBD1. The J segment lost 4 bases and the V segment lost 5 bases, leaving 3 bases of the junction unmatched. Germline V gene lookup returns CDR1 MNHEY and CDR2 SVGAGI. This CDR3 comprises 14 residues. The CDR3 protein is CASSPGTGGTEAFF. CDR3 DNA sequence: TGTGCCAGCAGTCCAGGGACAGGGGGCACTGAAGCTTTCTTT.

The chain is built from TRBV5-5 and TRBJ2-7; TRBD1 aligns across 7 bases. The CDR3 covers 14 residues. CDR1 and CDR2 from the germline V gene are SGHKS and YYEKEE (reference sequence). Germline trimming cut 0 bases from V and 5 bases from J; bases unmatched to any gene: 5. The CDR3 DNA reads as TGTGCCAGCAGCTTGGGGACAGGTTCCCACGAGCAGTACTTC. It specifies CASSLGTGSHEQYF.

This clone was recorded a few times. The rearrangement joins TRBV7-8 to TRBJ1-1; D is unclear. V lost 2 bases to trimming and J lost 0 bases, with 10 bases between them. This CDR3 region has 15 residues. Germline V gene data show CDR1 as SGHVS and CDR2 as FQNEAQ. The DNA for the CDR3 is TGTGCCAGCAGCTTAAGCCGTCACTTGAACACTGAAGCTTTCTTT. Protein product: CASSLSRHLNTEAFF.

The CDR3 sequence is CASSLTGTNNEQFF. The CDR3 region has the DNA TGTGCCAGCAGCTTAACCGGGACGAACAATGAGCAGTTCTTC. The chain employs TRBV7-3 and TRBJ2-1; D is tentatively TRBD1 or TRBD2 (5 bases each). The CDR3 is made up of 14 amino acids. The germline V and J ends were trimmed by 0 bases and 5 bases, with 8 bases remaining between them. The V gene's germline CDR1 is SGHTA and CDR2 FQGTGA.